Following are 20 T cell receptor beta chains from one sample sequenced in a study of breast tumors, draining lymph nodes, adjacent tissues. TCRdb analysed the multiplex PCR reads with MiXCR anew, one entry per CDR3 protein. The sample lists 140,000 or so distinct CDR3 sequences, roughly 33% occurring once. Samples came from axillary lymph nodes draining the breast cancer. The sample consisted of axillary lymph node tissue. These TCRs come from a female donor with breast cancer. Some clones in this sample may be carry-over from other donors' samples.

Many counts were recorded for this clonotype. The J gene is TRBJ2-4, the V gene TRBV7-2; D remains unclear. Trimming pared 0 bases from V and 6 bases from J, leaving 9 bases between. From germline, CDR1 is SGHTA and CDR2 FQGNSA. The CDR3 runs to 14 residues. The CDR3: CASSLAGYGNIQYF. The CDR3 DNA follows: TGTGCCAGCAGCTTAGCAGGGTACGGAAACATTCAGTACTTC.

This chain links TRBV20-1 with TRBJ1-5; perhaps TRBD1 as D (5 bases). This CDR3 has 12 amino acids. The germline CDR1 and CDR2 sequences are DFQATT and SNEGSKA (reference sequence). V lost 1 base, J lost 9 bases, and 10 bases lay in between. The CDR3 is CSARAAGRPQHF. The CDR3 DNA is TGCAGTGCTAGAGCGGCGGGGCGGCCCCAGCATTTT.

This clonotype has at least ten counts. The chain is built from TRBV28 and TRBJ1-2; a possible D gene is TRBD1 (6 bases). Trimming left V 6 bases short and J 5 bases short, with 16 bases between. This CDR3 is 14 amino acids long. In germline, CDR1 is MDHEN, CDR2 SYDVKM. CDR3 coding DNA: TGTGCCAGCAGCCCTCTGACAGGCAGATATGGCTACACCTTC. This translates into CASSPLTGRYGYTF.

The CDR3 sequence: CASSLAAAAGPQHF. The CDR3 coding sequence is TGTGCCAGCAGCTTGGCAGCGGCTGCGGGGCCCCAGCATTTT. The gene calls are TRBV5-6 and TRBJ1-5; D gene unclear. Germline V lookup: CDR1 SGHDT, CDR2 YYEEEE. This CDR3 region has 14 residues. V was shortened by 0 bases and J by 9 bases, with 13 bases between the two germline ends.

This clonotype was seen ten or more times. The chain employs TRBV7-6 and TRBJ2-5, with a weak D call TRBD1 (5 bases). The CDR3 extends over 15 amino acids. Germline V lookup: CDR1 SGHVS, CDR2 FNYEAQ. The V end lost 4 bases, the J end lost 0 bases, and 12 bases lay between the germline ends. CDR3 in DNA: TGTGCCAGCAGCTCAGAGAACAGGTACCAAGAGACCCAGTACTTC. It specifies CASSSENRYQETQYF.

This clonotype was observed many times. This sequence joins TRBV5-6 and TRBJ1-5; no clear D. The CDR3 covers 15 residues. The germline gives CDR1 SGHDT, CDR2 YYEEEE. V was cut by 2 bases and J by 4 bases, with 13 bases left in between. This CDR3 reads CASSLRLGGNQPQHF. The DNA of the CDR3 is TGTGCCAGCAGCTTAAGATTAGGAGGGAATCAGCCCCAGCATTTT.

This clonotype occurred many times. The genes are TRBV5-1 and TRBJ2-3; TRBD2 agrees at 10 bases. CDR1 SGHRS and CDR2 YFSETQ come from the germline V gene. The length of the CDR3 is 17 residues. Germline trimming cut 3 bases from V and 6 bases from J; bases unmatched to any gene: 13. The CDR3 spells CASSSLPLAGAQDTQYF. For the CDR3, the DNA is TGCGCCAGCAGCTCCCTCCCGCTAGCGGGGGCCCAGGATACGCAGTATTTT.

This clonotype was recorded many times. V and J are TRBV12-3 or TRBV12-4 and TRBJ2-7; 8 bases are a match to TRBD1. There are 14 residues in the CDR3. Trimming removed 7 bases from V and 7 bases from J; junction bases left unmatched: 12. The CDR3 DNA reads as TGTGCCAGCACCCACCAGGGGGCCGGAGGGGAGCAGTACTTC. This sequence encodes CASTHQGAGGEQYF.

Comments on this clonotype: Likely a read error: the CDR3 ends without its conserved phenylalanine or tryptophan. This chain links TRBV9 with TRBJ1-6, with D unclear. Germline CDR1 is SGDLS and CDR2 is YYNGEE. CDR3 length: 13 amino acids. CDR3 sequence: CASSGQQNSPLHL. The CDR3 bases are TGTGCCAGCAGCGGCCAACAGAATTCGCCCCTCCACCTT.

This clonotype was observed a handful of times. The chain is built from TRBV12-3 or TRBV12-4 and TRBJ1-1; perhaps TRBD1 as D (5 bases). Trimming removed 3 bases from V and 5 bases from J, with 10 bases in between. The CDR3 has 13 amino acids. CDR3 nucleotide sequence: TGTGCCAGCAGTTTGTCAGGGTGGACTGAAGCTTTCTTT. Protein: CASSLSGWTEAFF.

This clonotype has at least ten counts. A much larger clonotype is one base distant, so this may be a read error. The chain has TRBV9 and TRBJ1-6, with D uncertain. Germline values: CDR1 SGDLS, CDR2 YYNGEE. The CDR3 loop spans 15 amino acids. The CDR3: CASSVGRPGNSPPHF. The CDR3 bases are TGTGCCAGCAGCGTAGGCAGGCCGGGTAATTCACCCCCCCACTTT.

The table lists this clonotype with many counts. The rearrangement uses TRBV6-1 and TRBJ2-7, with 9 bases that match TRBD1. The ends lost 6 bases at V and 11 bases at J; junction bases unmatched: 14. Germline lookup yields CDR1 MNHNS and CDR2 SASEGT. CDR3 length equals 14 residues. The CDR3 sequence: CASREHTGGIEEYF. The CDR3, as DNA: TGTGCCAGCAGGGAACATACAGGGGGCATTGAGGAGTACTTC.

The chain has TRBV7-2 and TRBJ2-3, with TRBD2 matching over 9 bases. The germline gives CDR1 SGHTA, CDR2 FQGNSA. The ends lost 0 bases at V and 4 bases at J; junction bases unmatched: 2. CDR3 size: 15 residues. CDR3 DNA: TGTGCCAGCAGCTTAGCAGGCGGGGGGGCAGATACGCAGTATTTT. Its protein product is CASSLAGGGADTQYF.

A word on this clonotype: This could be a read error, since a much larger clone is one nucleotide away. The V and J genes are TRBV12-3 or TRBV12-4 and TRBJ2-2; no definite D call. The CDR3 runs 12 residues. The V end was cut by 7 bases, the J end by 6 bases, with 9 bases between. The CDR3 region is CASTSQAGELFF. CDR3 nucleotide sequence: TGTGCCAGCACCAGCCAGGCCGGGGAGCTGTTTTTT.

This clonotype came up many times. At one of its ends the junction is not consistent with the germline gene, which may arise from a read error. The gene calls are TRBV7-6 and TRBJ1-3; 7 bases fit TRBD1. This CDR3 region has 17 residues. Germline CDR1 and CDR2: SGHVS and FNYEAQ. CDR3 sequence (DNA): TGTGCCAGCAGCTTAGGTCCAGACAGGGCGCTCGGAAACCCCATATATTTT. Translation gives CASSLGPDRALGNPIYF. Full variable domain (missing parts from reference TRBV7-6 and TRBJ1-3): GAGVSQSPRYKVTKRGQDVALRCDPISGHVSLYWYRQALGQGPEFLTYFNYEAQQDKSGLPNDRFSAERPEGSISTLTIQRTEQRDSAMYRCASSLGPDRALGNPIYFGEGSWLTVV.

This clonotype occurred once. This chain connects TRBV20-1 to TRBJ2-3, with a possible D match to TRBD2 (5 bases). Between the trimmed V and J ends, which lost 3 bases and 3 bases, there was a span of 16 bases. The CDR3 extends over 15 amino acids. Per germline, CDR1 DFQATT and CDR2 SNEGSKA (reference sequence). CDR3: CSARDEGQGTDTQYF. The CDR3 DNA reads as TGCAGTGCTAGGGATGAGGGTCAAGGTACAGATACGCAGTATTTT.

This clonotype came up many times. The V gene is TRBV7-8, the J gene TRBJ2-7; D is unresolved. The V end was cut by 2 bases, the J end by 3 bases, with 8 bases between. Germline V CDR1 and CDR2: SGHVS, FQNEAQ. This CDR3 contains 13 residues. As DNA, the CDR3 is TGTGCCAGCAGCTTAACCCGGCACTACGAGCAGTACTTC. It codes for CASSLTRHYEQYF.

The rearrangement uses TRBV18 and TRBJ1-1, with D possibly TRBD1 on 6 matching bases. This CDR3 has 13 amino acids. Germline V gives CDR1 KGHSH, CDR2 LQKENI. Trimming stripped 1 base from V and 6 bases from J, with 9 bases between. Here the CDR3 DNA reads TGTGCCAGCTCACCACGACAGGTATCTGAAGCTTTCTTT. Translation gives CASSPRQVSEAFF.

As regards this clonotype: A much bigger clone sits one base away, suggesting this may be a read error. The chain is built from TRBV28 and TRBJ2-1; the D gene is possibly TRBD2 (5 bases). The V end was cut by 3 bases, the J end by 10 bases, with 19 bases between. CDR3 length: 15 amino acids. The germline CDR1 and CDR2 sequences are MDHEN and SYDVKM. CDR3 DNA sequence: TGTGCCAGCAGTTTCGAGGGTAAGAGGTCCTACGAGCAGTTCTTC. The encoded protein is CASSFEGKRSYEQFF.

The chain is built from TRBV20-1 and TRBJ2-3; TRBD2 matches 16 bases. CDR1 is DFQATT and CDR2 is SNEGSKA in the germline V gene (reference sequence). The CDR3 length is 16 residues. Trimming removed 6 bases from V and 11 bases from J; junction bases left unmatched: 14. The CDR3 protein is CSAERGLAGGNNEQYF. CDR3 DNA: TGCAGTGCGGAAAGGGGACTAGCGGGGGGGAACAATGAGCAGTATTTT.